One and the same sample provided the 2 T cell receptor beta chains below, sequenced in a study of control samples from healthy donors and cancer patients. TCRdb's copy holds only in-frame clones and misses some; the assay was immunoSEQ multiplex PCR. The table includes more than 70,000 clones, roughly nine tenths detected once. Material for sequencing was PBMCs. Receptors originate from a man aged 55 to 70 with lung cancer.

The rearrangement joins TRBV6-5 to TRBJ2-3, with no clear D. The ends were cut back, 4 bases at V and 4 bases at J, with 6 bases in the middle. The CDR3 contains 12 residues. The germline CDR1 and CDR2 sequences are MNHEY and SVGAGI. The DNA of the CDR3 is TGTGCCAGCAGTTCGGCCGCAGATACGCAGTATTTT. This sequence encodes CASSSAADTQYF.

The J gene is TRBJ1-1, the V gene TRBV6-5; D call uncertain. The CDR3 totals 14 residues. Germline CDR1 is MNHEY and CDR2 is SVGAGI. V gave up 3 bases and J gave up 0 bases, with 8 bases separating them. The CDR3 DNA reads as TGTGCCAGCAGTTATGCCAGGATGAACACTGAAGCTTTCTTT. Translated, it gives CASSYARMNTEAFF.